This T cell receptor beta chain derives from a study of cytomegalovirus exposure and HLA in healthy donors. About the study: Genotyping showed around 81% of some 400 donors falling in the Caucasian-associated ancestry cluster. General study findings and limits: Presence/absence analyses assumed roughly uniform sequencing depth across donors. Later genetic work tied a missense DCLRE1C variant to beta-chain V and J trimming. Among the CMV-associated chains, three were confirmed in vitro as specific for CMV antigens.

CDR1 MNHEY and CDR2 SVGAGI come from the germline V gene. The junction had 5 bases not matched to a gene; V was cut back by 4 bases and J by 7 bases. The length of the CDR3 is 15 residues. It was with 60 Vbeta and 13 Jbeta primers that the PCR ran. This table comes from immunoSEQ multiplex PCR, and its TCRdb copy is limited to in-frame clones, with some not included. The sample carries some 200,000 clones, 60% to 85% recorded once. This clone came up once. Its antigen is still unknown. The TCR comes from a girl aged 10-17 years in good health and CMV-seropositive. This sequence joins TRBV6-5 and TRBJ1-6, with 9 bases fitting TRBD1. Sequencing was done on a sample of PBMCs. CDR3 protein: CASSSTGGGNSPLHF. The CDR3 region has the DNA TGTGCCAGCAGTTCGACAGGGGGGGGGAATTCACCCCTCCACTTT.